Listed here are 25 T cell receptor beta chains from one sample, sequenced in a study of regulatory T cells in long-lasting Graves disease. The TCR beta library used iRepertoire HTBI primers with Arm-PCR amplification of CDR3. One entry per CDR3 protein results from TCRdb running MiXCR on the multiplex PCR reads. This table holds over 350,000 distinct CDR3 sequences, 11% to 15% found once. The time point here: newly diagnosed GD, antithyroid drugs for less than 3 months. TCR sequences were obtained from RNA taken from PBMCs. Another study also made use of these data, one on T cells in Graves' hyperthyroidism and ophthalmopathy.

Sample: peripheral blood mononuclear cells (PBMCs), taken at new diagnosis, from a patient treated with antithyroid drugs. The receptors shown here come from a woman aged 45-65 years with Graves disease.

Turning to this clonotype: A much larger clone is a single base away; this may be a read error. The final CDR3 position lacks the conserved phenylalanine or tryptophan, pointing to a likely read error. The chain carries TRBV5-1 and TRBJ2-7; 16 bases map to TRBD2. This CDR3 is 18 amino acids long. J was trimmed by 2 bases and V by 4 bases; bases with no gene match: 9. Germline values: CDR1 SGHRS, CDR2 YFSETQ. CDR3 loop: CASSPGLAGGAYPYEQYL. The CDR3 DNA sequence: TGCGCCAGCAGCCCGGGACTAGCGGGAGGGGCCTATCCCTACGAGCAGTACCTC.

The chain joins TRBV11-1 to TRBJ2-1; TRBD1 aligns across 10 bases. V shed 5 bases, J shed 2 bases, and the junction held 0 bases outside the gene matches. From germline, CDR1 is SGHAT and CDR2 FQDESV (reference sequence). The CDR3 runs 14 residues. CDR3 nucleotides: TGTGCCAGCAGCGGGACAGGGGCCTACAATGAGCAGTTCTTC. It translates to CASSGTGAYNEQFF.

V is TRBV28 and J is TRBJ2-5, with a possible D match to TRBD2 (6 bases). The CDR3 totals 15 residues. Germline lookup yields CDR1 MDHEN and CDR2 SYDVKM. The V end was cut by 1 base, the J end by 1 base, with 10 bases between. CDR3 residues: CASSLSGSGQETQYF. CDR3 in DNA: TGTGCCAGCAGTTTATCGGGTAGCGGCCAAGAGACCCAGTACTTC.

There are many counts of this clonotype. The chain uses TRBV3-1 and TRBJ1-1; TRBD1 is a possible D gene (5 bases). CDR1 is LGHDT, CDR2 YNNKEL, per germline (reference sequence). Trimming removed 0 bases from V and 1 base from J, with 12 bases in between. The CDR3 runs 16 residues. The CDR3 region is CASSQDGARANTEAFF. The CDR3 DNA sequence: TGTGCCAGCAGCCAAGACGGGGCCAGGGCGAACACTGAAGCTTTCTTT.

CDR3 amino acids: CASSVTGEGVSPLHF. In DNA, the CDR3 is TGTGCCAGCAGCGTAACAGGGGAGGGAGTTTCACCCCTCCACTTT. The rearrangement uses TRBV9 and TRBJ1-6; the match to TRBD1 covers 7 bases. The ends lost 1 base at V and 9 bases at J; junction bases unmatched: 7. The CDR3 sequence is 15 residues long. Germline V gives CDR1 SGDLS, CDR2 YYNGEE.

The gene calls are TRBV5-1 and TRBJ2-3, with 7 bases fitting TRBD2. After removal of 5 bases from V and 1 base from J, the junction contained 7 bases not matched to a gene. Per the germline V gene, CDR1 is SGHRS and CDR2 is YFSETQ. CDR3 length: 15 residues. The CDR3, as DNA: TGCGCCAGCAGTTATAGCGGGTTCGGCACAGATACGCAGTATTTT. Amino acid sequence: CASSYSGFGTDTQYF.

The CDR3 nucleotides are TGTGCCAGCAGTTTATCTGGGGGAGGACGTTACGAGCAGTACTTC. This translates into CASSLSGGGRYEQYF. V usage is TRBV27 and J usage is TRBJ2-7; maybe TRBD2 (6 bases). The CDR3 has 15 amino acids. CDR1 and CDR2 from the germline V gene are MNHEY and SMNVEV (reference sequence). The ends were cut back, 0 bases at V and 4 bases at J, with 13 bases in the middle.

The chain links TRBV14 to TRBJ2-3; 12 bases match TRBD2. After removal of 4 bases from V and 4 bases from J, the junction contained 3 bases not matched to a gene. CDR1 is SGHDN, CDR2 FVKESK, per germline. This CDR3 spans 15 amino acids. The CDR3 sequence: CASSPLAGGSDTQYF. In DNA, the CDR3 is TGTGCCAGCAGCCCACTAGCGGGAGGCTCAGATACGCAGTATTTT.

The sample holds many counts of this clonotype. CDR3 sequence: CASSPLNMNTEAFF. CDR3 nucleotide sequence: TGTGCCAGCAGTCCCCTCAACATGAACACTGAAGCTTTCTTT. The rearrangement joins TRBV6-1 to TRBJ1-1; D remains unclear. Germline V gene lookup returns CDR1 MNHNS and CDR2 SASEGT. CDR3 length: 14 residues. The V and J ends lost 5 bases and 0 bases respectively, with 10 bases between them.

This clonotype has ten or more counts. The V and J genes are TRBV20-1 and TRBJ1-1; D is unresolved. The CDR3 covers 14 residues. V lost 1 base to trimming and J lost 3 bases, with 12 bases between them. CDR1 is DFQATT and CDR2 is SNEGSKA in the germline V gene (reference sequence). The CDR3 sequence: CSARGIRLDTEAFF. The CDR3, as DNA: TGCAGTGCTAGAGGGATCAGGTTGGACACTGAAGCTTTCTTT.

This clonotype was counted many times. The V and J genes are TRBV20-1 and TRBJ2-1, with a possible D match to TRBD2 (7 bases). The germline gives CDR1 DFQATT, CDR2 SNEGSKA (reference sequence). The germline V and J ends were trimmed by 2 bases and 10 bases, with 15 bases remaining between them. The CDR3 runs 13 residues. CDR3 region: CSARPWGGHEQFF. The CDR3 DNA is TGCAGTGCTAGACCTTGGGGGGGGCACGAGCAGTTCTTC.

This clonotype was seen repeatedly, ten times or more. The gene calls are TRBV7-2 and TRBJ1-5, with TRBD1 identical over 10 bases. CDR1 and CDR2 from the germline V gene are SGHTA and FQGNSA. The CDR3 has 16 residues. V lost 4 bases, J lost 3 bases, and 6 bases stayed unmatched. CDR3 protein: CASSSQTGGPNQPQHF. CDR3 in DNA: TGTGCCAGCAGCTCCCAGACAGGGGGCCCCAATCAGCCCCAGCATTTT.

This clonotype was detected ten times or more. The V gene is TRBV27, the J gene TRBJ2-5; D possibly corresponds to TRBD2 (6 bases). Germline V gives CDR1 MNHEY, CDR2 SMNVEV (reference sequence). V shed 6 bases and J shed 2 bases, with 13 bases lying between them. The CDR3 is made up of 14 amino acids. The CDR3 nucleotides are TGTGCCAGCAGACCCAATCTAGCGCAAGAGACCCAGTACTTC. It encodes CASRPNLAQETQYF.

The chain employs TRBV5-1 and TRBJ2-2, with 8 bases lining up with TRBD1. The germline V gene encodes CDR1 SGHRS and CDR2 YFSETQ. CDR3 length: 16 amino acids. The trim removed 5 bases at V and 5 bases at J, leaving 11 bases unmatched. CDR3 in DNA: TGCGCCAGCAGTATTTTTTGGGACAGGAATACCGGGGAGCTGTTTTTT. Its translation is CASSIFWDRNTGELFF.

This clonotype was seen repeatedly, ten times or more. The V and J genes are TRBV11-1 and TRBJ2-2, with a weak D call TRBD1 (5 bases). V was pared by 1 base and J by 5 bases, with 5 bases between. Per germline, CDR1 SGHAT and CDR2 FQDESV (reference sequence). The CDR3 is 13 residues long. The CDR3 loop reads CASSLEGTGELFF. In DNA form, the CDR3 reads TGTGCCAGCAGCTTAGAGGGGACCGGGGAGCTGTTTTTT.

The rearrangement joins TRBV7-9 to TRBJ2-7, with 12 bases identical to TRBD2. CDR1 SEHNR and CDR2 FQNEAQ come from the germline V gene (reference sequence). V trimming: 2 bases; J trimming: 2 bases; junction bases outside the gene matches: 10. There are 18 residues in the CDR3. The CDR3 loop is CASSLTSRPSGRAYEQYF. CDR3 nucleotide sequence: TGTGCCAGCAGCTTAACCTCCCGGCCTAGCGGGAGGGCCTACGAGCAGTACTTC.

The chain has TRBV10-3 and TRBJ2-7; no clear D. The V end was cut by 10 bases, the J end by 5 bases, with 21 bases between. The CDR3 loop spans 14 amino acids. Germline values: CDR1 ENHRY, CDR2 SYGVKD. The CDR3 region is CATSVLERSHEQYF. As DNA, the CDR3 is TGTGCCACGAGCGTTTTGGAACGTTCCCACGAGCAGTACTTC.

This clonotype appeared many times. A junction boundary mismatches the germline segment, possibly from a read error. The J gene is TRBJ2-7, the V gene TRBV2; 9 bases map to TRBD1. Germline values: CDR1 SNHLY, CDR2 FYNNEI. CDR3 length: 13 residues. The CDR3 region has the DNA TGTGCCAGCAGGAAAAAGACAGGGGGTGAACAGTGCTTC. Translating gives CASRKKTGGEQCF.

This clonotype was picked up many times. V and J are TRBV11-2 and TRBJ2-2; no firm D call. The CDR3 covers 12 residues. Germline lookup yields CDR1 SGHAT and CDR2 FQNNGV. The V gene lost 4 bases and the J gene lost 10 bases, with 10 bases spanning the gap. The chain's CDR3 is CASSYVSMELFF. The CDR3 DNA follows: TGTGCCAGCAGCTATGTAAGCATGGAGCTGTTTTTT.

The genes are TRBV5-1 and TRBJ2-1; 12 nucleotides align to TRBD2. Per the germline V gene, CDR1 is SGHRS and CDR2 is YFSETQ. The junction had 5 bases not matched to a gene; V was cut back by 2 bases and J by 5 bases. The CDR3 is made up of 16 amino acids. The CDR3 sequence: CASSFQLAGGNNEQFF. The CDR3 coding sequence is TGCGCCAGCAGCTTTCAACTAGCGGGAGGAAACAATGAGCAGTTCTTC.

The chain has TRBV11-3 and TRBJ2-1, with 8 bases fitting TRBD2. Trimming removed 6 bases from V and 9 bases from J; junction bases left unmatched: 4. This CDR3 has 12 residues. Per germline, CDR1 SGHNT and CDR2 YENEEA. CDR3 in amino acids: CASSSSGFEQFF. CDR3 sequence (DNA): TGTGCCAGCAGTTCTAGCGGGTTTGAGCAGTTCTTC.

V is TRBV24-1 and J is TRBJ2-3; the D gene could be TRBD1 or TRBD2 (5 bases each). Trimming removed 7 bases at V and 5 bases at J, with 18 bases between. Germline V gene lookup returns CDR1 KGHDR and CDR2 SFDVKD. CDR3 length: 15 residues. The CDR3 bases are TGTGCCACCAGCCCGGGGCCTACGGCGGGAGATACGCAGTATTTT. It is translated as CATSPGPTAGDTQYF.

This clonotype appeared a few times. The chain combines TRBV20-1 with TRBJ2-7; TRBD2 agrees at 7 bases. Germline CDR1 is DFQATT and CDR2 is SNEGSKA (reference sequence). V lost 5 bases, J lost 9 bases, and 4 bases stayed unmatched. This CDR3 has 10 amino acids. The CDR3 here is CSAGSGAQYF. As DNA, the CDR3 is TGCAGTGCTGGCAGCGGGGCGCAGTACTTC.

V and J are TRBV29-1 and TRBJ2-1, with D perhaps TRBD1 (5 bases). With 3 bases removed from V and 4 bases from J, the gap between germline ends came to 10 bases. CDR3 length: 13 amino acids. Germline V gene data show CDR1 as SQVTM and CDR2 as ANQGSEA. Here the CDR3 reads CSVDPAGYNEQFF. CDR3 coding DNA: TGCAGCGTTGACCCGGCAGGGTACAATGAGCAGTTCTTC.

This clonotype was counted between two and nine times. The rearrangement uses TRBV3-1 and TRBJ1-1, with D possibly being TRBD1 (5 bases). Trimming took off 2 bases at V and 1 base at J, with 11 bases between the two ends. Germline V lookup: CDR1 LGHDT, CDR2 YNNKEL (reference sequence). The CDR3 has 15 amino acids. The CDR3 nucleotides are TGTGCCAGCAGCCAACCTGGGGGGGGGAACACTGAAGCTTTCTTT. It is translated as CASSQPGGGNTEAFF. Complete variable domain (other parts from reference TRBV3-1 and TRBJ1-1): DTAVSQTPKYLVTQMGNDKSIKCEQNLGHDTMYWYKQDSKKFLKIMFSYNNKELIINETVPNRFSPKSPDKAHLNLHINSLELGDSAVYFCASSQPGGGNTEAFFGQGTRLTVV.